This entry describes one TCR beta chain. Its antigen is unidentified. This sample was taken from a study of shared clonotypes between healthy human individuals. Study at large: Three plates were used per donor for CD4 naive, three for CD4 memory, two for CD8 naive and one for CD8 memory.

This CDR3 is 14 amino acids long. Germline values: CDR1 SGHRS, CDR2 YFSETQ. V shed 0 bases and J shed 1 base, with 7 bases lying between them. Overall study findings and caveats: Sampling included only blood; tissue repertoires likely differ. A reduction in generation probabilities was seen for non-shared clonotypes relative to those shared by all four donors.

CD8 cells classed as naive were CD45RO-negative and positively selected for CCR7, excluding terminally differentiated effector memory CD45RA+ cells. The table came from immunoSEQ multiplex PCR; TCRdb's copy has only in-frame clones and leaves some out. Of around 2,100,000 clones listed, about 95% are singletons. J is TRBJ1-1 and V is TRBV5-1; no firm D call. Sequencing used naive CD8+ T cells sorted from blood. The TCR sequence derives from a man aged 18 to 35 in good health. As DNA, the CDR3 is TGCGCCAGCAGCTTGGATGCGGCGAACACTGAAGCTTTCTTT. Protein sequence: CASSLDAANTEAFF.